This TCR beta chain was documented in a study of shared clonotypes between healthy human individuals. Study at large: CD4 naive and CD4 memory each took three plates per donor, while CD8 naive took two and CD8 memory one.

This CDR3 has 16 residues. V trimming: 5 bases; J trimming: 8 bases; junction bases outside the gene matches: 14. From germline, CDR1 is GTSNPN and CDR2 SVGIG (reference sequence). The data were produced by immunoSEQ multiplex PCR, yet TCRdb's version contains in-frame clones alone and is incomplete. The table includes around 2.5 million clones, under 95% detected once. The donors, all of them Caucasian adults, lived in Nashville, Tennessee. The chain joins TRBV30 to TRBJ2-2, with 10 nucleotides matching TRBD2. The source of this sequence is a man aged 18-30 years in good health. Some clones in this sample may be carry-over from other donors' samples. The material sequenced was naive CD4+ T cells from PBMCs. Subset indicated: CD45RA+ positively selected. DNA of the CDR3: TGTGCCTGGGCCAGGCCAAGCGGGAGGGCCCCGGGGGAGCTGTTTTTT. Translated, it gives CAWARPSGRAPGELFF. Filled out from reference TRBV30 and TRBJ2-2, the complete variable domain reads SQTIHQWPATLVQPVGSPLSLECTVEGTSNPNLYWYRQAAGRGLQLLFYSVGIGQISSEVPQNLSASRPQDRQFILSSKKLLLSDSGFYLCAWARPSGRAPGELFFGEGSRLTVL.